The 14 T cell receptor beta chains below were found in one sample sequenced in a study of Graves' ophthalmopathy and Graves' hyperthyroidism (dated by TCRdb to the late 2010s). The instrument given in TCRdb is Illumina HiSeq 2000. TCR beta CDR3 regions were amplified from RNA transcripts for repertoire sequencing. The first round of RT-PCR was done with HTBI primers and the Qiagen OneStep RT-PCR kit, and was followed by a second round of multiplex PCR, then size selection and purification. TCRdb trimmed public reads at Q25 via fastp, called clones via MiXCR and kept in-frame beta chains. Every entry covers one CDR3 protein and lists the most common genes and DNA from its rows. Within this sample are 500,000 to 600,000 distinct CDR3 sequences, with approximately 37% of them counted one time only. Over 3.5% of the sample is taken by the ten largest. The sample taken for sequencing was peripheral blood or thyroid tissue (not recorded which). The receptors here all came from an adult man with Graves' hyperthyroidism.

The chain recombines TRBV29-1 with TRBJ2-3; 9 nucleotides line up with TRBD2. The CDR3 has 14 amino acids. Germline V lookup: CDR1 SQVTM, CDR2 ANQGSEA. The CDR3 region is CSASNAGGVDTQYF. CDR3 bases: TGCAGTGCTAGTAACGCGGGGGGGGTAGATACGCAGTATTTT.

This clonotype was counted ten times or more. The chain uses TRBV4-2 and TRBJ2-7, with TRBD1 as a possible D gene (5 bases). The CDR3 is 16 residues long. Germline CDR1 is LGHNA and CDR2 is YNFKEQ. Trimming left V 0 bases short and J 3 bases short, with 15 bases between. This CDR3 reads CASSQDQQGTNYEQYF. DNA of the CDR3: TGTGCCAGCAGCCAAGACCAGCAGGGAACGAACTACGAGCAGTACTTC.

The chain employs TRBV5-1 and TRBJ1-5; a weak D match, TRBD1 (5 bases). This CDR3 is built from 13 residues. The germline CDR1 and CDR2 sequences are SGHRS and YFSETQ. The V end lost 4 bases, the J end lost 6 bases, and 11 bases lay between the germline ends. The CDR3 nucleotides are TGCGCCAGCAGCCACGGGGGAGGTCAGCCCCAGCATTTT. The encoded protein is CASSHGGGQPQHF.

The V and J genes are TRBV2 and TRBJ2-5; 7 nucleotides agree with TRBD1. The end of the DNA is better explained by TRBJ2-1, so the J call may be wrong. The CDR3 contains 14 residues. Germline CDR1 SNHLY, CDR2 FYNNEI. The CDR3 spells CASSEPGQSNEQFF. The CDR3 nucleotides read TGTGCCAGCAGTGAACCGGGACAGTCCAATGAGCAGTTCTTC.

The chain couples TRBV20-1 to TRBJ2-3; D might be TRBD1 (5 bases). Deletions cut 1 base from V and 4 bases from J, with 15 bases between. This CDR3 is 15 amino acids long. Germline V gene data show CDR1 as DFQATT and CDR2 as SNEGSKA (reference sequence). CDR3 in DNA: TGCAGTGCTAGAGCGGCGACAGTTACTTCAGATACGCAGTATTTT. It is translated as CSARAATVTSDTQYF.

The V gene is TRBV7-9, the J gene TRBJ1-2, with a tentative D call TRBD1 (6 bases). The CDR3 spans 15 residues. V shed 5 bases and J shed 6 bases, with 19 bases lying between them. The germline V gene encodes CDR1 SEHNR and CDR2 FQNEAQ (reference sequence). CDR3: CASSTVGTGNHGYTF. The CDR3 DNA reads TGTGCCAGCAGCACCGTGGGCACAGGGAATCATGGCTACACCTTC. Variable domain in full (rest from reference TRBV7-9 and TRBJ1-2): DTGVSQNPRHKITKRGQNVTFRCDPISEHNRLYWYRQTLGQGPEFLTYFQNEAQLEKSRLLSDRFSAERPKGSFSTLEIQRTEQGDSAMYLCASSTVGTGNHGYTFGSGTRLTVV.

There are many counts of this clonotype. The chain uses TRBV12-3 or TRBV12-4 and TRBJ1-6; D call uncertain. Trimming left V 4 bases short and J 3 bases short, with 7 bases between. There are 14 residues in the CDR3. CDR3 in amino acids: CASSSQSYNSPLHF. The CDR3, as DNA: TGTGCCAGCAGTTCGCAGAGCTATAATTCACCCCTCCACTTT.

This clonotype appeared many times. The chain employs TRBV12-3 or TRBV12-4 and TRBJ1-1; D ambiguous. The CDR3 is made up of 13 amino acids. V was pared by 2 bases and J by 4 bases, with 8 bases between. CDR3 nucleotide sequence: TGTGCCAGCAGTTTAATAGGTTCCACTGAAGCTTTCTTT. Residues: CASSLIGSTEAFF.

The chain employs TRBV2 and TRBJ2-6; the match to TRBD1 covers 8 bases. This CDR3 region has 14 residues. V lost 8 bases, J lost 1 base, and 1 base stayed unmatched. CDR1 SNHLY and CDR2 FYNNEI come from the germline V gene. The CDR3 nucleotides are TGTGCCAGCCGGGACAGGTCTGGGGCCAACGTCCTGACTTTC. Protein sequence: CASRDRSGANVLTF.

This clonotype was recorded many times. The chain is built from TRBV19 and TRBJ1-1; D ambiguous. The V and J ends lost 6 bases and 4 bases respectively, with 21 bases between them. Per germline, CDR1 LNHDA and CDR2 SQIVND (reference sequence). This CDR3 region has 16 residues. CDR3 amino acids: CASRDGPSDLTTEAFF. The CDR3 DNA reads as TGTGCCAGTAGGGATGGCCCCAGCGACCTAACCACTGAAGCTTTCTTT.

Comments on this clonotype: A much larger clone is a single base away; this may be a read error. CDR3 residues: CASSDSATWNETQYF. CDR3 DNA sequence: TGTGCCAGCAGTGACTCAGCGACCTGGAACGAGACCCAGTACTTC. The V and J genes are TRBV6-4 and TRBJ2-5; D gene ambiguous. The CDR3 is 15 residues long. Germline CDR1 and CDR2: MRHNA and SNTAGT. Trimming removed 0 bases from V and 5 bases from J, with 13 bases in between.

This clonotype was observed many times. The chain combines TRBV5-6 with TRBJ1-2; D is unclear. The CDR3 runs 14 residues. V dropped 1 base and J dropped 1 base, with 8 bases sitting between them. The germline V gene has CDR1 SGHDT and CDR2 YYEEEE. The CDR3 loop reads CASSLIQLNYGYTF. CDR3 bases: TGTGCCAGCAGCTTGATCCAGCTTAACTATGGCTACACCTTC.

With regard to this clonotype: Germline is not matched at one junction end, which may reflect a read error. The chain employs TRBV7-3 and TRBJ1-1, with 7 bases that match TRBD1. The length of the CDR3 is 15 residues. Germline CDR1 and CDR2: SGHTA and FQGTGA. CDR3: CASSPKTGSGTEAFF. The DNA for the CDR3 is TGCGCCAGCAGCCCGAAGACAGGGAGCGGCACTGAAGCTTTCTTT.

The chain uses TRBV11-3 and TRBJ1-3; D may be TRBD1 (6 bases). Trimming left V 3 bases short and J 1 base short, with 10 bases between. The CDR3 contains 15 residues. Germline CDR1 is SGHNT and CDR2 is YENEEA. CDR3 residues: CASSFLRGSGNTIYF. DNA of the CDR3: TGTGCCAGCAGCTTCCTCAGGGGTTCTGGAAACACCATATATTTT.